This T cell receptor (beta chain) comes out of a study of blood T cell repertoires in COVID-19. Repertoires were generated with immunoSEQ multiplex PCR, while TCRdb's copy carries only in-frame clones and drops some. The sample records 130,000 or so clones, roughly four fifths being singletons. The CDR3 loop spans 17 amino acids. The ends lost 0 bases at V and 8 bases at J; junction bases unmatched: 13. CDR1 SGDLS and CDR2 YYNGEE come from the germline V gene. Sequenced sample: PBMCs or T cells enriched from blood (not recorded which). This chain joins TRBV9 and TRBJ2-1, with 8 bases matching TRBD2. This clonotype was sampled from a man aged 25-45 years who had recovered from COVID-19. In DNA form, the CDR3 reads TGTGCCAGCAGCGTAGTGGGTAGCGGGGCCCCTTTGTATGAGCAGTTCTTC. Translating it yields CASSVVGSGAPLYEQFF.